These 9 T cell receptor beta chains were sequenced from one sample in a study of T cell repertoires in aging, cancer and after chemotherapy. Multiplex touch-down PCR with TRB-A/B primers amplified rearranged V-D-J TRB sequences. Each CDR3 protein gets one entry after TCRdb re-called the multiplex PCR reads with MiXCR. The sample yields thousands of distinct CDR3 sequences, around half seen once. Amplification of TCR beta used genomic DNA extracted from peripheral blood. The material sequenced was blood. These receptors originate from a human donor with a solid tumor.

The chain carries TRBV6-1 and TRBJ1-4; perhaps TRBD1 as D (5 bases). Between the trimmed V and J ends, which lost 1 base and 6 bases, there was a span of 9 bases. From germline, CDR1 is MNHNS and CDR2 SASEGT. The CDR3 runs 14 residues. The CDR3 protein is CASSEGGADEKLFF. The CDR3 region has the DNA TGTGCCAGCAGTGAAGGAGGGGCGGATGAAAAACTGTTTTTT.

As DNA, the CDR3 is TGTGCCAGCAGCCCTCTTACGGGAGTCTCCTACAATGAGCAGTTCTTC. As protein: CASSPLTGVSYNEQFF. This chain links TRBV9 with TRBJ2-1, with D possibly matching TRBD2 (6 bases). Per germline, CDR1 SGDLS and CDR2 YYNGEE. The CDR3 has 16 residues. Trimming took 4 bases from V and 0 from J, leaving 14 bases between them.

V and J are TRBV19 and TRBJ2-7; 8 nucleotides align to TRBD2. Per germline, CDR1 LNHDA and CDR2 SQIVND (reference sequence). V lost 6 bases and J lost 0; bases outside the gene matches: 4. The CDR3 is 14 amino acids. The CDR3 region is CASSTSGSSYEQYF. The DNA for the CDR3 is TGTGCCAGTAGCACTAGCGGCAGCTCCTACGAGCAGTACTTC.

Concerning this clonotype: Germline is not matched at one junction end, which may reflect a read error. The chain joins TRBV6-6 to TRBJ1-5; no firm D call. CDR3 length: 16 amino acids. Germline CDR1 is MNHNY and CDR2 is SVGAGI (reference sequence). The CDR3 loop is CASSYSIEVGNQSQHF. The DNA for the CDR3 is TGTGCCAGCAGTTACTCCATTGAGGTGGGCAATCAGTCCCAGCATTTT.

This sequence joins TRBV13 and TRBJ2-7; 13 bases line up with TRBD2. Trimming at V came to 6 bases and at J to 2 bases, leaving 7 bases not matched to a gene. CDR1 PRHDT and CDR2 FYEKMQ come from the germline V gene (reference sequence). The CDR3 runs to 16 residues. The CDR3 DNA sequence: TGTGCCAGCAGAGGGGTAGGGACTAGCGGGACCTACGAGCAGTACTTC. Its translation is CASRGVGTSGTYEQYF.

The V call is TRBV10-3, the J call TRBJ1-1; D is unresolved. Trimming cost V 2 bases and J 5 bases, with 6 bases left between them. There are 12 residues in the CDR3. From germline, CDR1 is ENHRY and CDR2 SYGVKD. The CDR3 protein is CAISEDGTEAFF. In nucleotides, the CDR3 is TGTGCCATCAGTGAGGACGGTACTGAAGCTTTCTTT.

V and J are TRBV27 and TRBJ1-2; TRBD1 might be the D (5 bases). Trimming pared 7 bases from V and 2 bases from J, leaving 20 bases between. This CDR3 is built from 16 residues. Germline loops: CDR1 MNHEY, CDR2 SMNVEV (reference sequence). This chain's CDR3 is CASTSLGQGENYGYTF. In nucleotides, the CDR3 is TGTGCCAGCACCTCCTTGGGGCAGGGCGAAAACTATGGCTACACCTTC.

This clonotype has more than one count but fewer than ten. The gene calls are TRBV29-1 and TRBJ1-2, with TRBD1 matching 8 bases. With 5 bases clipped from V and 3 bases from J, the junction kept 11 bases outside the gene matches. CDR3 size: 15 residues. The germline gives CDR1 SQVTM, CDR2 ANQGSEA. The CDR3 is CSVHRQGQGHYGYTF. In nucleotides, the CDR3 is TGCAGCGTTCACCGACAGGGGCAGGGGCACTATGGCTACACCTTC.

The CDR3 spells CASSDGLASSSYEQYF. The CDR3 DNA reads TGTGCCAGCAGCGACGGACTAGCGAGTAGCTCCTACGAGCAGTACTTC. This sequence joins TRBV5-6 and TRBJ2-7; TRBD2 agrees at 9 bases. The CDR3 has 16 amino acids. Per germline, CDR1 SGHDT and CDR2 YYEEEE. The J segment lost 0 bases and the V segment lost 4 bases, leaving 8 bases of the junction unmatched.